The rows below give T cell receptor beta chains drawn from one sample of a study of T cell clusters in autoimmune cytopenias. TCRdb reanalyzed the multiplex PCR reads, giving one entry per CDR3 protein sequence and no DNA. Its listing shows around 4,400 distinct CDR3 sequences. Sample: peripheral blood. The source of these receptors is a human donor with an autoimmune cytopenia or autoimmune hepatitis (not recorded which). Both conserved end residues are part of each CDR3. Expanded clones are given a class, and other clones once, few, many or no size at all.

v_call: TRBV12-3/TRBV12-4
j_call: TRBJ2-1
clone_size: -
cdr3_aa: CASSFPPGSGIDNEQFF

v_call: TRBV6-5
j_call: TRBJ2-5
clone_size: -
cdr3_aa: CASSRRGREETQYF

v_call: TRBV5-1
j_call: TRBJ2-1
clone_size: -
cdr3_aa: CASSLDGDRRNNEQFF

v_call: TRBV5-1
j_call: TRBJ2-1
clone_size: -
cdr3_aa: CASSSGTENEQFF

v_call: TRBV6-5
j_call: TRBJ2-7
clone_size: medium-sized
cdr3_aa: CASTKPGLAAEQYF

v_call: TRBV7-6
j_call: TRBJ2-7
clone_size: medium-sized
cdr3_aa: CASSLGTSGAPHF

v_call: TRBV5-5
j_call: TRBJ2-2
clone_size: -
cdr3_aa: CASQGTGELFF

v_call: TRBV29-1
j_call: TRBJ2-6
clone_size: -
cdr3_aa: CSVLGSAGANVLTF

v_call: TRBV6-5
j_call: TRBJ1-2
clone_size: -
cdr3_aa: CASRVGQSNYGYTF

v_call: TRBV27
j_call: TRBJ1-1
clone_size: -
cdr3_aa: CASSLLGQQNTEAFF

v_call: TRBV12-3/TRBV12-4
j_call: TRBJ2-5
clone_size: -
cdr3_aa: CASSRLVLETQYF

v_call: TRBV19
j_call: TRBJ1-2
clone_size: -
cdr3_aa: CASRPATGSYGYTF

v_call: TRBV12-3/TRBV12-4
j_call: TRBJ2-7
clone_size: -
cdr3_aa: CASSKNTGTGGPSYEQYF

v_call: TRBV7-9
j_call: TRBJ2-1
clone_size: -
cdr3_aa: CASSLGSSGSWDEQFF

v_call: TRBV12-3/TRBV12-4
j_call: TRBJ2-5
clone_size: -
cdr3_aa: CASSLVGLAGDEETQYF

v_call: TRBV6-5
j_call: TRBJ2-5
clone_size: medium-sized
cdr3_aa: CASSRSWETQYF

v_call: TRBV11-2
j_call: TRBJ2-2
clone_size: -
cdr3_aa: CASSLTGRNGELFF

v_call: TRBV30
j_call: TRBJ1-5
clone_size: -
cdr3_aa: CAWRATISQPQHF

v_call: TRBV19
j_call: TRBJ2-4
clone_size: -
cdr3_aa: CATSRQGGLNIQYF

v_call: TRBV29-1
j_call: TRBJ2-5
clone_size: medium-sized
cdr3_aa: CSVLLDVGETQYF

v_call: TRBV4-3
j_call: TRBJ2-2
clone_size: large
cdr3_aa: CASSQGTGNTGELFF

v_call: TRBV30
j_call: TRBJ2-7
clone_size: -
cdr3_aa: CAWSPDRSYEQYF

v_call: TRBV12-3/TRBV12-4
j_call: TRBJ1-1
clone_size: -
cdr3_aa: CASSLTLGQSYTEAFF

v_call: TRBV5-6
j_call: TRBJ1-2
clone_size: -
cdr3_aa: CASSLEENGYYGYTF

v_call: TRBV30
j_call: TRBJ1-3
clone_size: -
cdr3_aa: CALNRGTSGNTIYF

v_call: TRBV30
j_call: TRBJ2-7
clone_size: medium-sized
cdr3_aa: CAWSQGTLYEQYF

v_call: TRBV6-5
j_call: TRBJ1-4
clone_size: medium-sized
cdr3_aa: CASSYETGGVSSLFF

v_call: TRBV6-1
j_call: TRBJ2-7
clone_size: medium-sized
cdr3_aa: CASSDRGSGEQYF

v_call: TRBV6-1
j_call: TRBJ1-5
clone_size: medium-sized
cdr3_aa: CASSERVGLYSNQPQHF

v_call: TRBV4-3
j_call: TRBJ2-5
clone_size: -
cdr3_aa: CASSQDRLAARYF

v_call: TRBV11-1
j_call: TRBJ2-2
clone_size: -
cdr3_aa: CASSSDRAKNTGELFF

v_call: TRBV30
j_call: TRBJ2-7
clone_size: medium-sized
cdr3_aa: CAWSSQSYEQYF

v_call: TRBV29-1
j_call: TRBJ2-7
clone_size: large
cdr3_aa: CSGALAGEGSYEQYF

v_call: TRBV19
j_call: TRBJ2-5
clone_size: -
cdr3_aa: CASSIVRQTQETQYF

v_call: TRBV6-4
j_call: TRBJ1-5
clone_size: -
cdr3_aa: CASSETGGYQPQHF

v_call: TRBV7-2
j_call: TRBJ2-5
clone_size: -
cdr3_aa: CASSSQGRGTQETQYF

v_call: TRBV27
j_call: TRBJ2-7
clone_size: -
cdr3_aa: CASRKAQSTYEQYF

v_call: TRBV19
j_call: TRBJ1-6
clone_size: -
cdr3_aa: CASSHRENSPLHF

v_call: TRBV5-1
j_call: TRBJ2-3
clone_size: -
cdr3_aa: CASSPSSGDTDTQYF

v_call: TRBV7-2
j_call: TRBJ1-6
clone_size: -
cdr3_aa: CASSPLGPRNSPLHF

v_call: TRBV12-3/TRBV12-4
j_call: TRBJ1-4
clone_size: -
cdr3_aa: CASRTGYEKLFF

v_call: TRBV18
j_call: TRBJ1-1
clone_size: -
cdr3_aa: CASSPWTGTEAFF

v_call: TRBV7-9
j_call: TRBJ2-5
clone_size: -
cdr3_aa: CASSPGTGTGAQYF

v_call: TRBV29-1
j_call: TRBJ1-5
clone_size: -
cdr3_aa: CSVGGTGDRDQPQHF

v_call: TRBV7-2
j_call: TRBJ2-1
clone_size: -
cdr3_aa: CASSRTGQGNNEQFF

v_call: TRBV18
j_call: TRBJ1-1
clone_size: -
cdr3_aa: CASSAPGSGGNTEAFF

v_call: TRBV30
j_call: TRBJ1-5
clone_size: medium-sized
cdr3_aa: CAWSYGGSNQPQHF

v_call: TRBV7-9
j_call: TRBJ2-1
clone_size: -
cdr3_aa: CASSLAGTRGLYNEQFF

v_call: TRBV7-2
j_call: TRBJ1-4
clone_size: -
cdr3_aa: CASKRSGDTEKLFF

v_call: TRBV19
j_call: TRBJ2-1
clone_size: medium-sized
cdr3_aa: CASSIYLAGGNNEQFF

v_call: TRBV6-5
j_call: TRBJ2-7
clone_size: -
cdr3_aa: CASSPIGGGSSYEQYF